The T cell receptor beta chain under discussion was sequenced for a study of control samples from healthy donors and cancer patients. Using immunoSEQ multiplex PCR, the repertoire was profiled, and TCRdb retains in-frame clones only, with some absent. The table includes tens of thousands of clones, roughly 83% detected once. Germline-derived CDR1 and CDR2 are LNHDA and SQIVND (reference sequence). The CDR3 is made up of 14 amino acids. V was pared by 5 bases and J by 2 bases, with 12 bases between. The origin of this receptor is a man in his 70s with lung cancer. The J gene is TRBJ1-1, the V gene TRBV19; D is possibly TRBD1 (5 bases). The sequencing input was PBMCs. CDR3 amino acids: CASSSWTTNTEAFF. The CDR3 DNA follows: TGTGCCAGTAGTTCGTGGACAACAAACACTGAAGCTTTCTTT.